A single TCR beta chain is shown here with its context. The source of the sample is a study of blood T cell repertoires in COVID-19. About the study: Material from acute and convalescent COVID-19 was sourced from the United States, Italy and Spain. From T cells, B-cell-depleted T cells, or PBMCs came the material, which was cDNA or gDNA.

Sequencing used immunoSEQ multiplex PCR; TCRdb keeps in-frame clones, though not all of them. This table has 60,000 to 90,000 clones, more than 60% appearing once. CDR3 size: 15 residues. Germline-derived CDR1 and CDR2 are MNHEY and SVGAGI. J gave up 0 bases and V 3 bases, and 4 bases lay outside the gene matches. The origin of this receptor is a man aged 60 to 75 with acute or convalescent COVID-19. Sequenced: peripheral blood. The gene calls are TRBV6-5 and TRBJ1-1; 7 bases map to TRBD1. CDR3 sequence (DNA): TGTGCCAGCAGTTATAGACAGGGCATGAACACTGAAGCTTTCTTT. This encodes CASSYRQGMNTEAFF.